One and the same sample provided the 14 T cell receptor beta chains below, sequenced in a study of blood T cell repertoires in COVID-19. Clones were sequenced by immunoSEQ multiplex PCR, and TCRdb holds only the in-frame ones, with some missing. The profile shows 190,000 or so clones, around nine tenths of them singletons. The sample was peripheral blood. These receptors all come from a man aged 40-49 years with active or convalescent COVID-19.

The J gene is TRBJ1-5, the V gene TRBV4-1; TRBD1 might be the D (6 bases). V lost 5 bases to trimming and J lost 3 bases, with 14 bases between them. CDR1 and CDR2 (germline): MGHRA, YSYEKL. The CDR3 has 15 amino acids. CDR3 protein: CASSTQDSSNQPQHF. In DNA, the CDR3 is TGCGCCAGCAGCACACAGGACAGCTCCAATCAGCCCCAGCATTTT.

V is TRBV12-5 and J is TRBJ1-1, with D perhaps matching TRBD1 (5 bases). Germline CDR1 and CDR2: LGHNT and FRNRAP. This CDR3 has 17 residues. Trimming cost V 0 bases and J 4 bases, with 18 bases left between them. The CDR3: CASGLVHGKGSRTEAFF. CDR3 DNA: TGTGCTAGTGGTTTGGTACATGGCAAGGGGTCGCGCACTGAAGCTTTCTTT. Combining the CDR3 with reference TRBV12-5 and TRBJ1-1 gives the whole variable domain DARVTQTPRHKVTEMGQEVTMRCQPILGHNTVFWYRQTMMQGLELLAYFRNRAPLDDSGMPKDRFSAEMPDATLATLKIQPSEPRDSAVYFCASGLVHGKGSRTEAFFGQGTRLTVV.

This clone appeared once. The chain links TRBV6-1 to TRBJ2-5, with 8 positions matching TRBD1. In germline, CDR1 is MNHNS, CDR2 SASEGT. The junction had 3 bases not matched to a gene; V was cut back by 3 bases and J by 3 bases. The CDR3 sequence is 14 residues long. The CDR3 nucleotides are TGTGCCAGCAGTGACCCGACAGGGGAAGAGACCCAGTACTTC. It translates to CASSDPTGEETQYF.

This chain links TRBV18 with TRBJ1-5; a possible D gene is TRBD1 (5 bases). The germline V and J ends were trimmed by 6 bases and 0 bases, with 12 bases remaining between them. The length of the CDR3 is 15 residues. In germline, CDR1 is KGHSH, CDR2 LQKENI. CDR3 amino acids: CASSPGDISNQPQHF. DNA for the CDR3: TGTGCCAGCTCTCCGGGGGATATTAGCAATCAGCCCCAGCATTTT. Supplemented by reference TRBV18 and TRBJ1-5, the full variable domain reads NAGVMQNPRHLVRRRGQEARLRCSPMKGHSHVYWYRQLPEEGLKFMVYLQKENIIDESGMPKERFSAEFPKEGPSILRIQQVVRGDSAAYFCASSPGDISNQPQHFGDGTRLSIL.

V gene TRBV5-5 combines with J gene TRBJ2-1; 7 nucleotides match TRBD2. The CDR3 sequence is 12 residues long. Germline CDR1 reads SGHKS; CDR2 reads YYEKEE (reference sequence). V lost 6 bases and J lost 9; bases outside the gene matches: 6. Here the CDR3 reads CASTPGGGEQFF. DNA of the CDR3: TGTGCCAGCACCCCTGGGGGGGGTGAGCAGTTCTTC.

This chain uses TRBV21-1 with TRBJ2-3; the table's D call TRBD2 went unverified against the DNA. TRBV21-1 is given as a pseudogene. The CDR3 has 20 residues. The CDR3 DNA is TGTGCCAGCAGCAAACTGCTAGATCGGGATCCCCAAGCTAGCACAGATACGCAGTATTTT. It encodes CASSKLLDRDPQASTDTQYF.

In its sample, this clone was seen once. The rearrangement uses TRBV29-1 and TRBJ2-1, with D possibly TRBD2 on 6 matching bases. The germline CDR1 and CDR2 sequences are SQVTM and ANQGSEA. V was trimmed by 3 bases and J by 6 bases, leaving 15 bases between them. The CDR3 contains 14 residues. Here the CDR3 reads CSVDGGSIVNEQFF. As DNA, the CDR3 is TGCAGCGTTGATGGGGGGAGCATTGTCAATGAGCAGTTCTTC.

CDR3 bases: TGTGCCAGCAGCTTGTATGGTGTTACTCCTTATGCCTTCTTT. This codes for CASSLYGVTPYAFF. The chain joins TRBV7-9 to TRBJ1-1, with D unresolved. The CDR3 has 14 amino acids. The V gene's germline CDR1 is SEHNR and CDR2 FQNEAQ (reference sequence). Trimming removed 3 bases at V and 14 bases at J, with 22 bases between.

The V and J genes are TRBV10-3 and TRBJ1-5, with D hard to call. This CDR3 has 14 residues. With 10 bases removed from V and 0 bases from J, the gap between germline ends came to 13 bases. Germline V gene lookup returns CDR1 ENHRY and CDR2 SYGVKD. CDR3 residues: CATLPELSNQPQHF. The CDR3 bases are TGTGCCACCCTGCCGGAGCTTAGCAATCAGCCCCAGCATTTT.

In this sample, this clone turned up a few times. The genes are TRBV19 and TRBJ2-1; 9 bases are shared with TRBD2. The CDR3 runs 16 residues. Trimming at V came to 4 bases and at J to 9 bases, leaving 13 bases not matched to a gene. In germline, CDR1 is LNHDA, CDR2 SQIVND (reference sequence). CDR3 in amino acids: CASSTPASGAGLEQFF. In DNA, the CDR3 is TGTGCCAGTAGTACCCCGGCTAGCGGGGCTGGGCTTGAGCAGTTCTTC. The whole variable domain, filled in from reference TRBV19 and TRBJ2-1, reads DGGITQSPKYLFRKEGQNVTLSCEQNLNHDAMYWYRQDPGQGLRLIYYSQIVNDFQKGDIAEGYSVSREKKESFPLTVTSAQKNPTAFYLCASSTPASGAGLEQFFGPGTRLTVL.

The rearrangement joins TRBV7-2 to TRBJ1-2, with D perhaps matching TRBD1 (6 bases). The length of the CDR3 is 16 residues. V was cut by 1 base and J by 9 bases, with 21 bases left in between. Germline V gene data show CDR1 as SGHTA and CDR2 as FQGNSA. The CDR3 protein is CASSLGAGGVRKSYTF. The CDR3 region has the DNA TGTGCCAGCAGCTTAGGCGCGGGGGGCGTAAGAAAGAGCTACACCTTC.

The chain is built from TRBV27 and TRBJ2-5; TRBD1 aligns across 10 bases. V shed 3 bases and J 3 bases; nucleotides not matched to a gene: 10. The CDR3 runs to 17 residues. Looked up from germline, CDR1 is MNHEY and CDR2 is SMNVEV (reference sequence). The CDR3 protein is CASSLTPGTGEEETQYF. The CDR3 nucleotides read TGTGCCAGCAGTTTGACTCCCGGGACAGGGGAAGAAGAGACCCAGTACTTC.

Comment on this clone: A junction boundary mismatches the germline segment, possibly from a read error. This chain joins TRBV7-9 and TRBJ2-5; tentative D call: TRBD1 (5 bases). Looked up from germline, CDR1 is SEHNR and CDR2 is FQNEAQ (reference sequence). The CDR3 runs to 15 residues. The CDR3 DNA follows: TGTGCCAGCAGTTTAGCTAGGGGAACCCAAGAGACCCAGTACTTC. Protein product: CASSLARGTQETQYF.

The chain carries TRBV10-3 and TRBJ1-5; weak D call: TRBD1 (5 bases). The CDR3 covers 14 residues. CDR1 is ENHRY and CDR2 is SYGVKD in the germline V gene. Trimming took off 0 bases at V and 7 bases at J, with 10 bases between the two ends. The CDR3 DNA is TGTGCCATCAGTGAGTCGTCAGGGTCACAGCCCCAGCATTTT. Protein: CAISESSGSQPQHF.